This TCR beta chain was sequenced for a study of cytomegalovirus exposure and HLA in healthy donors. Overall study context: An early data release held tens of millions of unique TCRs from HLA-typed donors. General study points: In a later analysis, common viral pathogens appeared linked to several of the most significant clusters. High sensitivity and specificity were reportedly achieved when the classifier diagnosed cytomegalovirus status.

Trimming cost V 2 bases and J 5 bases, with 9 bases left between them. The V gene's germline CDR1 is KGHSH and CDR2 LQKENI. The CDR3 totals 13 residues. Worth noting for this clone: The antigen is not known.

PCR employed 60 Vbeta and 13 Jbeta primers. The table came from immunoSEQ multiplex PCR; TCRdb's copy has only in-frame clones and leaves some out. The table has some 110,000 clones, about 80% seen once; the top ten hold 3%. The rearrangement joins TRBV18 to TRBJ1-2; D is perhaps TRBD1 (5 bases). Sequenced: PBMCs. This TCR derives from a woman aged 18-29 years in good health and CMV-seropositive. CDR3 amino acids: CASSPKTDYGYTF. The CDR3 nucleotides read TGTGCCAGCTCACCAAAGACAGATTATGGCTACACCTTC.